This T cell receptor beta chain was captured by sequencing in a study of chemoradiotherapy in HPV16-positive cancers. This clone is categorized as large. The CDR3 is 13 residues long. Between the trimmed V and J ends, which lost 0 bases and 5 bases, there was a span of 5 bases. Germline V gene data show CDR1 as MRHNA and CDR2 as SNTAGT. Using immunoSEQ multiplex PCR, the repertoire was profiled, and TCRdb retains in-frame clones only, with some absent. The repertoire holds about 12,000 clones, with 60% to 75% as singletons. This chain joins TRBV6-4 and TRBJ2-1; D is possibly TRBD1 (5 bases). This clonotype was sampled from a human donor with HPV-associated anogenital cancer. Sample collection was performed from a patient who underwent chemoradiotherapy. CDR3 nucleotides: TGTGCCAGCAGTGACTCGGACAACAATGAGCAGTTCTTC. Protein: CASSDSDNNEQFF.